This entry describes one TCR beta chain. Its antigen is unknown. This record comes from a study of cytomegalovirus exposure and HLA in healthy donors. Study-level findings and limits: Cytomegalovirus status was reportedly diagnosed by the classifier with high sensitivity and specificity.

Primers: 60 Vbeta forward and 13 Jbeta reverse. Using immunoSEQ multiplex PCR, the repertoire was profiled, and TCRdb retains in-frame clones only, with some absent. Of over 85,000 clones in the sample, 73% were seen once. The clonotype was recovered from a man aged 40-55 years in good health and CMV-seronegative. The sequenced sample consisted of PBMCs.

The CDR3 nucleotides are TGTGCCACAGGAGGGACCCCTGAAGCTTTCTTT. This codes for CATGGTPEAFF. The chain links TRBV7-9 to TRBJ1-1, with D maybe TRBD1 (5 bases). The V end lost 10 bases, the J end lost 6 bases, and 12 bases lay between the germline ends. Germline assignment: CDR1 SEHNR and CDR2 FQNEAQ (reference sequence). CDR3 length equals 11 residues.